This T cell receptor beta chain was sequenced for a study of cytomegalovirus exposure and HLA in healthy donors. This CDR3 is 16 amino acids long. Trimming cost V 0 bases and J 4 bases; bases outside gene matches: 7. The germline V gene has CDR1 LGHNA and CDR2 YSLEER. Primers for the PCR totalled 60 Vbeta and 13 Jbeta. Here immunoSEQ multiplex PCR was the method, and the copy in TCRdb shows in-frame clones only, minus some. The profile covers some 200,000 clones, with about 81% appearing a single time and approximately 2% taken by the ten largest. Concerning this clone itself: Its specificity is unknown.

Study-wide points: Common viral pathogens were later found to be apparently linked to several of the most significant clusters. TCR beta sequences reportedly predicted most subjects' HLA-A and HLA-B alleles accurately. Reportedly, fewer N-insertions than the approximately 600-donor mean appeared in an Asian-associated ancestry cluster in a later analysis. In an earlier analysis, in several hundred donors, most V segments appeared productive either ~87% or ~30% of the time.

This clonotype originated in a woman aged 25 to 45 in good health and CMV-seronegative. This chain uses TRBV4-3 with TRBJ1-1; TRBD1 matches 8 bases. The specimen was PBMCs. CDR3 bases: TGCGCCAGCAGCCAAGATGGGAACAGGGGGGCCACTGAAGCTTTCTTT. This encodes CASSQDGNRGATEAFF.